The 21 T cell receptor beta chains below all came from one sample that was sequenced in a study of cytotoxic CD8 clonotypes in ibrutinib-treated CLL. Data came from immunoSEQ multiplex PCR; TCRdb stores just in-frame clones and leaves some out. The sample lists about 200,000 clones, about four fifths occurring once. The source material was PBMCs, sampled after 12 months of ibrutinib treatment. Receptor source: a human donor with chronic lymphocytic leukemia.

The rearrangement joins TRBV2 to TRBJ1-4; maybe TRBD1 (6 bases). The CDR3 is made up of 14 amino acids. CDR1 SNHLY and CDR2 FYNNEI come from the germline V gene. The germline V and J ends were trimmed by 5 bases and 6 bases, with 13 bases remaining between them. CDR3 DNA sequence: TGTGCCAGCAGTTTCCGGGACATTTATGAAAAACTGTTTTTT. Amino acids: CASSFRDIYEKLFF.

The chain has TRBV7-8 and TRBJ2-2; D is unclear. The length of the CDR3 is 13 residues. Germline V gene lookup returns CDR1 SGHVS and CDR2 FQNEAQ. V was trimmed by 1 base and J by 7 bases, leaving 7 bases between them. CDR3 region: CASSLGSSGELFF. In DNA form, the CDR3 reads TGTGCCAGCAGCTTAGGGTCCAGCGGGGAGCTGTTTTTT.

The V gene is TRBV19, the J gene TRBJ2-7; 7 bases align to TRBD1. Germline trimming cut 5 bases from V and 6 bases from J; bases unmatched to any gene: 16. CDR1 and CDR2 from the germline V gene are LNHDA and SQIVND (reference sequence). The CDR3 has 16 residues. The CDR3, as DNA: TGTGCCAGTAGTTTACAGGGGAATCGTAATTACGGCGAGCAGTACTTC. Translation gives CASSLQGNRNYGEQYF. Using reference TRBV19 and TRBJ2-7 for the parts outside the CDR3, the full variable domain is DGGITQSPKYLFRKEGQNVTLSCEQNLNHDAMYWYRQDPGQGLRLIYYSQIVNDFQKGDIAEGYSVSREKKESFPLTVTSAQKNPTAFYLCASSLQGNRNYGEQYFGPGTRLTVT.

V gene TRBV6-5 combines with J gene TRBJ2-4, with 8 bases matching TRBD2. This CDR3 contains 14 residues. V dropped 2 bases and J dropped 5; count of bases not matched to a gene: 2. The V gene's germline CDR1 is MNHEY and CDR2 SVGAGI. DNA of the CDR3: TGTGCCAGCAGTTACCTAGCGGGCGAAAACATTCAGTACTTC. Translation gives CASSYLAGENIQYF.

The count of this clone is one. This chain connects TRBV5-1 to TRBJ2-5; no clear D gene. The germline V gene encodes CDR1 SGHRS and CDR2 YFSETQ. V lost 6 bases and J 7 bases, leaving 13 bases between the germline ends. The length of the CDR3 is 12 residues. CDR3: CASTEGHGTQYF. The CDR3 coding sequence is TGCGCCAGCACCGAAGGGCACGGGACCCAGTACTTC.

V usage is TRBV15 and J usage is TRBJ1-2; TRBD1 aligns across 8 bases. J was trimmed by 5 bases and V by 3 bases; bases with no gene match: 5. The CDR3 totals 14 residues. Germline CDR1 and CDR2: LNHNV and YYDKDF (reference sequence). This CDR3 is CATSRGQEPYGYTF. DNA for the CDR3: TGTGCCACCAGCAGGGGACAGGAGCCTTATGGCTACACCTTC.

J is TRBJ2-5 and V is TRBV4-2; 8 nucleotides agree with TRBD1. The CDR3 runs to 15 residues. J lost 5 bases, V lost 0 bases, and 5 bases had no gene match. CDR1 and CDR2 (germline): LGHNA, YNFKEQ. The CDR3 here is CASSQDRGRLETQYF. The CDR3 nucleotides read TGTGCCAGCAGCCAAGACAGGGGGCGCCTGGAGACCCAGTACTTC.

This chain links TRBV2 with TRBJ2-7; 7 nucleotides align to TRBD2. The V gene end was trimmed by 2 bases and the J gene end by 4 bases; junction bases not matched to a gene: 11. Germline assignment: CDR1 SNHLY and CDR2 FYNNEI. The CDR3 contains 16 residues. The CDR3, as DNA: TGTGCCAGCAGTGAAAAGTGGGGGGGATTATCTTACGAGCAGTACTTC. Protein product: CASSEKWGGLSYEQYF. The entire variable domain, with the rest obtained from reference TRBV2 and TRBJ2-7, is as follows: EPEVTQTPSHQVTQMGQEVILRCVPISNHLYFYWYRQILGQKVEFLVSFYNNEISEKSEIFDDQFSVERPDGSNFTLKIRSTKLEDSAMYFCASSEKWGGLSYEQYFGPGTRLTVT.

This chain connects TRBV6-5 to TRBJ2-1; 13 nucleotides agree with TRBD2. CDR3 length: 15 amino acids. The J segment lost 7 bases and the V segment lost 5 bases, leaving 5 bases of the junction unmatched. Looked up from germline, CDR1 is MNHEY and CDR2 is SVGAGI. CDR3 sequence (DNA): TGTGCCAGCAGTCGGACTAGCGGGAGTTGGAATGAGCAGTTCTTC. Translation: CASSRTSGSWNEQFF.

The chain recombines TRBV6-5 with TRBJ1-5; D ambiguous. The V gene's germline CDR1 is MNHEY and CDR2 SVGAGI. Trimming pared 0 bases from V and 7 bases from J, leaving 10 bases between. The CDR3 runs to 14 residues. The CDR3 region is CASSYSRTVQPQHF. In DNA, the CDR3 is TGTGCCAGCAGTTACTCTAGGACGGTCCAGCCCCAGCATTTT.

V gene TRBV6-6 combines with J gene TRBJ1-5, with no clear D. The V gene's germline CDR1 is MNHNY and CDR2 SVGAGI (reference sequence). V was cut by 6 bases and J by 4 bases, with 13 bases left in between. The CDR3 covers 14 residues. This CDR3 is CASSPGVQNQPQHF. DNA for the CDR3: TGTGCCAGCAGCCCCGGGGTTCAAAATCAGCCCCAGCATTTT.

The V call is TRBV6-1, the J call TRBJ2-7, with D possibly TRBD1 on 5 matching bases. CDR1 is MNHNS and CDR2 is SASEGT in the germline V gene. The CDR3 length is 11 residues. Deletions cut 8 bases from V and 4 bases from J, with 9 bases between. CDR3 DNA sequence: TGTGCCAGCGGACAATTATACGAGCAGTACTTC. As protein: CASGQLYEQYF.

This clone came up once. The chain employs TRBV2 and TRBJ2-2; either TRBD1 or TRBD2 may fit D (5 bases each). The CDR3 consists of 15 residues. The germline V and J ends were trimmed by 0 bases and 4 bases, with 9 bases remaining between them. From germline, CDR1 is SNHLY and CDR2 FYNNEI. The CDR3 protein is CASSEALGATGELFF. The DNA of the CDR3 is TGTGCCAGCAGTGAAGCGCTCGGGGCCACCGGGGAGCTGTTTTTT.

This clone occurred once. The rearrangement links TRBV5-1 to TRBJ1-3; D is possibly TRBD1 (5 bases). Trimming took 7 bases from V and 0 from J, leaving 11 bases between them. This CDR3 has 14 amino acids. Per the germline V gene, CDR1 is SGHRS and CDR2 is YFSETQ. The chain's CDR3 is CASASDTSGNTIYF. Here the CDR3 DNA reads TGCGCCAGCGCTTCGGACACCTCTGGAAACACCATATATTTT.

The rearrangement uses TRBV13 and TRBJ2-5, with D perhaps matching TRBD1 or TRBD2 (5 bases each). V was trimmed by 5 bases and J by 2 bases, leaving 12 bases between them. The CDR3 spans 14 residues. CDR1 is PRHDT, CDR2 FYEKMQ, per germline (reference sequence). In DNA form, the CDR3 reads TGTGCCAGCAGCGCCGGGGCAGTACAAGAGACCCAGTACTTC. Translation: CASSAGAVQETQYF.

The chain couples TRBV7-9 to TRBJ2-5; perhaps TRBD2 as D (6 bases). This CDR3 is built from 13 residues. The germline gives CDR1 SEHNR, CDR2 FQNEAQ (reference sequence). V dropped 6 bases and J dropped 5 bases, with 13 bases sitting between them. The CDR3 nucleotides read TGTGCCAGCAGTTGGTGCGGGATTGAGACCCAGTACTTC. It codes for CASSWCGIETQYF.

This clone showed up just once. CDR3 nucleotides: TGTGCCAGCGGTAGAACGGGGGCCACCCCTACGCAGTATTTT. Its translation: CASGRTGATPTQYF. This sequence joins TRBV2 and TRBJ2-3; either TRBD1 or TRBD2 may supply D (6 bases each). V was cut by 8 bases and J by 8 bases, with 20 bases left in between. The germline V gene has CDR1 SNHLY and CDR2 FYNNEI. This CDR3 comprises 14 residues.

V usage is TRBV2 and J usage is TRBJ1-6; 7 positions match TRBD1. The CDR3 is 14 residues long. CDR1 and CDR2 from the germline V gene are SNHLY and FYNNEI. With V trimmed by 10 bases and J by 7 bases, 10 bases remained unmatched. CDR3 sequence reads: CATNRDRKNSPLHF. The CDR3 DNA reads TGTGCCACGAACCGGGACAGAAAGAATTCACCCCTCCACTTT.

The chain is built from TRBV5-6 and TRBJ2-3; D is uncertain. V was clipped by 0 bases and J by 0 bases, with 2 bases between them. The CDR3 covers 13 residues. Looked up from germline, CDR1 is SGHDT and CDR2 is YYEEEE. The CDR3 is CASSLGSTDTQYF. CDR3 nucleotides: TGTGCCAGCAGCTTGGGGAGCACAGATACGCAGTATTTT.

The chain employs TRBV2 and TRBJ2-5; D perhaps matches TRBD1 (6 bases). Germline lookup yields CDR1 SNHLY and CDR2 FYNNEI. The CDR3 spans 15 residues. V was shortened by 7 bases and J by 4 bases, with 19 bases between the two germline ends. The CDR3 DNA is TGTGCCAGCACCCCGCAACCCAGGGGCCGAGAGACCCAGTACTTC. Its protein is CASTPQPRGRETQYF.

The rearrangement uses TRBV2 and TRBJ1-2; D remains ambiguous. The CDR3 has 12 residues. CDR1 is SNHLY, CDR2 FYNNEI, per germline. Deletions cut 1 base from V and 8 bases from J, with 8 bases between. CDR3: CASSEEATGYTF. The CDR3 DNA is TGTGCCAGCAGTGAAGAAGCTACCGGCTACACCTTC.